The 24 T cell receptor beta chains listed next were all sequenced from one sample in a study of cytomegalovirus exposure and HLA in healthy donors. The PCR made use of 60 Vbeta and 13 Jbeta primers. Sequencing was performed with immunoSEQ multiplex PCR; in TCRdb, only in-frame clones are kept and a portion is missing. The table includes around 150,000 clones, 80% to 85% detected once. The specimen was PBMCs. The receptors stem from a girl aged 2-10 years in good health and CMV-seropositive.

The chain has TRBV2 and TRBJ1-1; TRBD1 aligns across 8 bases. CDR3 length: 16 amino acids. CDR1 SNHLY and CDR2 FYNNEI come from the germline V gene. V shed 2 bases and J 1 base; nucleotides not matched to a gene: 6. The CDR3 DNA sequence: TGTGCCAGCAGTGAACCCCGGACAGGGCGGAACACTGAAGCTTTCTTT. This gives the protein CASSEPRTGRNTEAFF.

The chain joins TRBV7-9 to TRBJ2-4; the match to TRBD2 covers 8 bases. J gave up 4 bases and V 3 bases, and 8 bases lay outside the gene matches. Looked up from germline, CDR1 is SEHNR and CDR2 is FQNEAQ (reference sequence). The CDR3 totals 16 residues. The CDR3 DNA sequence: TGTGCCAGCAGCTTCCCCTCGGGGGGGGATAAAAACATTCAGTACTTC. Protein: CASSFPSGGDKNIQYF.

On this clone itself: An end of the junction differs from the germline gene, which may be a read error. V is TRBV7-7 and J is TRBJ2-2; no firm D call. The length of the CDR3 is 18 residues. CDR1 and CDR2 (germline): SSHAT, FNYEAQ (reference sequence). The CDR3 sequence: CASSPLYHLGRNTGELFF. The CDR3 DNA follows: TGTGCTAGCAGCCCGCTGTATCACCTAGGTCGGAACACCGGGGAGCTGTTTTTT.

The chain uses TRBV5-1 and TRBJ1-1, with 7 bases that match TRBD1. This CDR3 spans 16 amino acids. V was pared by 5 bases and J by 10 bases, with 20 bases of the junction left unmatched. Germline CDR1 is SGHRS and CDR2 is YFSETQ. The CDR3 DNA is TGCGCCAGCAGTCGGGACAGTTTTCCCCCCGCGCGAGGAGCTTTCTTT. Translation gives CASSRDSFPPARGAFF.

This chain links TRBV27 with TRBJ1-1; D is unresolved. CDR1 is MNHEY and CDR2 is SMNVEV in the germline V gene (reference sequence). V was clipped by 2 bases and J by 1 base, with 8 bases between them. CDR3 length equals 14 residues. The CDR3 sequence: CASSLTRKNTEAFF. The CDR3 DNA reads as TGTGCCAGCAGTTTAACTCGAAAGAACACTGAAGCTTTCTTT.

The chain links TRBV5-1 to TRBJ1-2; D is unclear. Germline CDR1 SGHRS, CDR2 YFSETQ. This CDR3 is 13 amino acids long. The germline V and J ends were trimmed by 4 bases and 2 bases, with 9 bases remaining between them. In DNA form, the CDR3 reads TGCGCCAGCAGCGCCGGGTTGAACTATGGCTACACCTTC. This gives the protein CASSAGLNYGYTF.

J is TRBJ1-2 and V is TRBV5-1; D is unresolved. This CDR3 contains 14 residues. CDR1 and CDR2 from the germline V gene are SGHRS and YFSETQ. V was trimmed by 0 bases and J by 6 bases, leaving 12 bases between them. The CDR3 loop reads CASSLGYRSHGYTF. CDR3 nucleotides: TGCGCCAGCAGCTTGGGGTATCGCAGTCATGGCTACACCTTC. The full variable domain, with the rest looked up from reference TRBV5-1 and TRBJ1-2, is KAGVTQTPRYLIKTRGQQVTLSCSPISGHRSVSWYQQTPGQGLQFLFEYFSETQRNKGNFPGRFSGRQFSNSRSEMNVSTLELGDSALYLCASSLGYRSHGYTFGSGTRLTVV.

The V gene is TRBV27, the J gene TRBJ2-7, with D uncertain. The CDR3 covers 15 residues. V lost 6 bases and J lost 1, with 16 bases in between. Germline V gives CDR1 MNHEY, CDR2 SMNVEV (reference sequence). This chain's CDR3 is CASSEAAPRSYEQYF. As DNA, the CDR3 is TGTGCCAGCAGCGAAGCCGCTCCCCGATCCTACGAGCAGTACTTC.

Only one count was recorded for this clone. The DNA of the CDR3 is TGTGCCAGCAGCTATACTGGAGACGAGCAGTACTTC. It translates to CASSYTGDEQYF. The chain recombines TRBV7-9 with TRBJ2-7; D uncertain. V dropped 4 bases and J dropped 5 bases, with 9 bases sitting between them. The CDR3 loop spans 12 amino acids. CDR1 and CDR2 (germline): SEHNR, FQNEAQ (reference sequence).

J is TRBJ1-1 and V is TRBV4-1; D is unresolved. Trimming cost V 2 bases and J 7 bases, with 11 bases left between them. Germline assignment: CDR1 MGHRA and CDR2 YSYEKL. The CDR3 totals 13 residues. CDR3 bases: TGCGCCAGCAGCCAATTCCCCGGGGTTGAAGCTTTCTTT. Translating it yields CASSQFPGVEAFF.

The rearrangement uses TRBV7-2 and TRBJ2-7; D possibly corresponds to TRBD1 (6 bases). V lost 3 bases to trimming and J lost 3 bases, with 12 bases between them. The CDR3 spans 14 residues. Germline CDR1 SGHTA, CDR2 FQGNSA. The CDR3 sequence: CASSLDRAYYEQYF. The CDR3 nucleotides read TGTGCCAGCAGCTTGGACAGAGCCTACTACGAGCAGTACTTC.

J is TRBJ2-7 and V is TRBV28; 7 bases map to TRBD2. Germline lookup yields CDR1 MDHEN and CDR2 SYDVKM. The junction had 6 bases not matched to a gene; V was cut back by 7 bases and J by 0 bases. CDR3 length: 14 amino acids. The DNA of the CDR3 is TGTGCCAGCATGGACAAGCGGGGCTCCTACGAGCAGTACTTC. It codes for CASMDKRGSYEQYF.

The J gene is TRBJ2-1, the V gene TRBV30; possibly TRBD1 for D (6 bases). This CDR3 spans 15 amino acids. Germline V CDR1 and CDR2: GTSNPN, SVGIG (reference sequence). Between the trimmed V and J ends, which lost 5 bases and 0 bases, there was a span of 14 bases. Here the CDR3 DNA reads TGTGCCTGGGACCCGACAGGCAGCTCCTACAATGAGCAGTTCTTC. Its translation is CAWDPTGSSYNEQFF.

This clone was found once. V gene TRBV5-4 combines with J gene TRBJ2-7; 8 bases are shared with TRBD2. J gave up 3 bases and V 3 bases, and 8 bases lay outside the gene matches. CDR3 length: 15 amino acids. Per the germline V gene, CDR1 is SGHNT and CDR2 is YYREEE (reference sequence). CDR3 amino acids: CASSSAGTRGYEQYF. CDR3 sequence (DNA): TGTGCCAGCAGCTCAGCGGGGACTAGAGGCTACGAGCAGTACTTC. Supplemented by reference TRBV5-4 and TRBJ2-7, the full variable domain reads ETGVTQSPTHLIKTRGQQVTLRCSSQSGHNTVSWYQQALGQGPQFIFQYYREEENGRGNFPPRFSGLQFPNYSSELNVNALELDDSALYLCASSSAGTRGYEQYFGPGTRLTVT.

V is TRBV9 and J is TRBJ2-1; 7 nucleotides align to TRBD1. V dropped 0 bases and J dropped 2; count of bases not matched to a gene: 2. This CDR3 is 15 amino acids long. Germline-derived CDR1 and CDR2 are SGDLS and YYNGEE. Here the CDR3 DNA reads TGTGCCAGCAGCGTAGGGCAGGGGGCCTACAATGAGCAGTTCTTC. Protein sequence: CASSVGQGAYNEQFF.

V and J are TRBV4-2 and TRBJ2-7; 11 bases agree with TRBD2. V gave up 4 bases and J gave up 0 bases; unmatched junction bases: 8. Looked up from germline, CDR1 is LGHNA and CDR2 is YNFKEQ. The CDR3 sequence is 17 residues long. The CDR3 sequence: CASSLRLAGPSSYEQYF. As DNA, the CDR3 is TGTGCCAGCAGCCTAAGACTAGCGGGACCGAGCTCCTACGAGCAGTACTTC.

This rearrangement joins TRBV18 to TRBJ2-5; the D is unclear. The CDR3 is made up of 13 amino acids. The ends were cut back, 3 bases at V and 5 bases at J, with 10 bases in the middle. From germline, CDR1 is KGHSH and CDR2 LQKENI. The CDR3 loop reads CASSPLPQETQYF. The CDR3 DNA reads TGTGCCAGCTCACCTCTTCCCCAGGAGACCCAGTACTTC.

The CDR3 sequence is CASSEGRSRDYYNEQFF. The CDR3 DNA follows: TGTGCCAGCAGTGAAGGGCGTTCAAGGGACTATTACAATGAGCAGTTCTTC. The chain uses TRBV6-1 and TRBJ2-1, with 7 positions matching TRBD2. The J segment lost 4 bases and the V segment lost 1 base, leaving 10 bases of the junction unmatched. The germline CDR1 and CDR2 sequences are MNHNS and SASEGT. This CDR3 is 17 amino acids long.

V and J are TRBV7-9 and TRBJ2-2; 9 nucleotides line up with TRBD2. The J segment lost 5 bases and the V segment lost 5 bases, leaving 9 bases of the junction unmatched. The CDR3 has 16 residues. CDR1 and CDR2 from the germline V gene are SEHNR and FQNEAQ (reference sequence). CDR3 bases: TGTGCCAGCAGCATCGGGACTAGCCCTTATACCGGGGAGCTGTTTTTT. Translated, it gives CASSIGTSPYTGELFF.

This clone was detected only once. The chain uses TRBV5-6 and TRBJ2-1, with TRBD1 as a possible D gene (5 bases). The germline CDR1 and CDR2 sequences are SGHDT and YYEEEE. The V end lost 0 bases, the J end lost 1 base, and 8 bases lay between the germline ends. The CDR3 sequence is 15 residues long. In nucleotides, the CDR3 is TGTGCCAGCAGCTTGGAGGGGCAGTCCTACAATGAGCAGTTCTTC. It translates to CASSLEGQSYNEQFF.

This chain joins TRBV30 and TRBJ2-5; possibly TRBD2 for D (6 bases). Trimming pared 5 bases from V and 5 bases from J, leaving 15 bases between. The CDR3 has 13 amino acids. Germline CDR1 and CDR2: GTSNPN and SVGIG (reference sequence). CDR3 sequence reads: CAWGGSGSETQYF. In DNA, the CDR3 is TGTGCCTGGGGGGGGTCAGGTTCTGAGACCCAGTACTTC.

In its sample, this clone was seen once. The rearrangement uses TRBV27 and TRBJ1-2; 7 bases agree with TRBD1. The CDR3 is made up of 15 amino acids. Trimming cost V 5 bases and J 2 bases; bases outside gene matches: 8. Germline loops: CDR1 MNHEY, CDR2 SMNVEV (reference sequence). This CDR3 is CASSPRQGGNYGYTF. CDR3 nucleotides: TGTGCCAGCAGTCCCCGACAGGGAGGAAACTATGGCTACACCTTC.

This chain uses TRBV28 with TRBJ1-3; D not certain. Germline values: CDR1 MDHEN, CDR2 SYDVKM. The CDR3 runs 15 residues. The germline V and J ends were trimmed by 2 bases and 7 bases, with 15 bases remaining between them. In DNA, the CDR3 is TGTGCCAGCAGTTTACTTCCTCGGGAAGGGAACACCATATATTTT. Translation: CASSLLPREGNTIYF.

The chain has TRBV29-1 and TRBJ2-2; 10 nucleotides line up with TRBD2. The germline V gene has CDR1 SQVTM and CDR2 ANQGSEA. The CDR3 is 14 amino acids. V was clipped by 7 bases and J by 7 bases; unmatched bases: 9. CDR3 sequence: CSGASGRFNGELFF. As DNA, the CDR3 is TGCAGCGGGGCTAGCGGGAGATTTAACGGGGAGCTGTTTTTT.